A single sample is the source of the 20 T cell receptor beta chains below, sequenced in a study of long-term antiretroviral therapy in people with HIV. The run of the v3.0 immunoSEQ assay was at survey level. The repertoire was sequenced with immunoSEQ multiplex PCR; TCRdb's copy has only in-frame clones and lacks some. The data contain approximately 15,000 clones, around 84% of them seen just once; the ten biggest clones take up just over 7%. This specimen was unsorted PBMCs, taken 0.4 years after starting antiretroviral therapy. The receptor set was obtained from a man under 40 with HIV.

V is TRBV10-3 and J is TRBJ2-3; 7 positions match TRBD2. J gave up 2 bases and V 5 bases, and 7 bases lay outside the gene matches. The V gene's germline CDR1 is ENHRY and CDR2 SYGVKD. The CDR3 spans 15 residues. Here the CDR3 DNA reads TGTGCCATCAGTTCCCTAGCGGTTTCCACAGATACGCAGTATTTT. This encodes CAISSLAVSTDTQYF.

The chain recombines TRBV4-3 with TRBJ1-1; D perhaps matches TRBD1 (5 bases). The CDR3 is 15 residues long. Between the trimmed V and J ends, which lost 4 bases and 0 bases, there was a span of 12 bases. Per the germline V gene, CDR1 is LGHNA and CDR2 is YSLEER. The CDR3 bases are TGCGCCAGCAGCCTAGGGAAGGGGATGAACACTGAAGCTTTCTTT. It specifies CASSLGKGMNTEAFF.

The chain joins TRBV7-6 to TRBJ2-5; D may be TRBD2 (6 bases). The V end was cut by 1 base, the J end by 3 bases, with 9 bases between. Looked up from germline, CDR1 is SGHVS and CDR2 is FNYEAQ. The CDR3 is 14 residues long. CDR3 loop: CASSLGTTKETQYF. CDR3 nucleotide sequence: TGTGCCAGCAGCTTAGGGACTACTAAAGAGACCCAGTACTTC. Variable domain in full (rest from reference TRBV7-6 and TRBJ2-5): GAGVSQSPRYKVTKRGQDVALRCDPISGHVSLYWYRQALGQGPEFLTYFNYEAQQDKSGLPNDRFSAERPEGSISTLTIQRTEQRDSAMYRCASSLGTTKETQYFGPGTRLLVL.

CDR3 in amino acids: CASSGGIGNEQFF. For the CDR3, the DNA is TGTGCCAGCAGTGGCGGGATTGGCAATGAGCAGTTCTTC. This chain joins TRBV2 and TRBJ2-1, with D possibly TRBD2 on 6 matching bases. Trimming removed 4 bases from V and 6 bases from J, with 10 bases in between. The CDR3 is made up of 13 amino acids. The V gene's germline CDR1 is SNHLY and CDR2 FYNNEI.

In DNA, the CDR3 is TGTGCCAGTAGTATACAGGGGGCTAGCTCTGGGGCCAACGTCCTGACTTTC. It translates to CASSIQGASSGANVLTF. V is TRBV19 and J is TRBJ2-6; TRBD1 matches 8 bases. CDR3 length equals 17 residues. The trim removed 2 bases at V and 0 bases at J, leaving 3 bases unmatched. Per germline, CDR1 LNHDA and CDR2 SQIVND (reference sequence).

The chain recombines TRBV4-2 with TRBJ1-2, with a tentative D call TRBD1 (5 bases). CDR3 length equals 18 residues. Germline V gives CDR1 LGHNA, CDR2 YNFKEQ. V was trimmed by 4 bases and J by 2 bases, leaving 23 bases between them. The CDR3 reads CASSPLSVIGGINYGYTF. The CDR3 region has the DNA TGTGCCAGCAGCCCCCTATCCGTTATCGGGGGGATCAACTATGGCTACACCTTC.

The chain is built from TRBV10-3 and TRBJ1-4; D not certain. The germline V gene has CDR1 ENHRY and CDR2 SYGVKD. Trimming left V 3 bases short and J 6 bases short, with 11 bases between. This CDR3 region has 14 residues. CDR3 DNA sequence: TGTGCCATCAGTGAAGGCAGCCCCTATGAAAAACTGTTTTTT. This sequence encodes CAISEGSPYEKLFF.

V gene TRBV7-2 combines with J gene TRBJ1-5; no reliable D call. The CDR3 length is 14 residues. The V gene's germline CDR1 is SGHTA and CDR2 FQGNSA. V lost 1 base to trimming and J lost 4 bases, with 8 bases between them. The CDR3 region has the DNA TGTGCCAGCAGCTTAGAAGTAGGGAATCAGCCCCAGCATTTT. It yields the protein CASSLEVGNQPQHF.

The rearrangement uses TRBV4-1 and TRBJ1-5; 7 bases are a match to TRBD1. The CDR3 sequence is 12 residues long. The J segment lost 13 bases and the V segment lost 4 bases, leaving 7 bases of the junction unmatched. CDR1 MGHRA and CDR2 YSYEKL come from the germline V gene. This CDR3 reads CASSLIPGQQHF. CDR3 DNA sequence: TGCGCCAGCAGCCTAATCCCGGGACAGCAGCATTTT.

This clone was detected once. The rearrangement links TRBV10-3 to TRBJ2-7; D is perhaps TRBD1 (6 bases). Germline V gene data show CDR1 as ENHRY and CDR2 as SYGVKD. The ends were cut back, 7 bases at V and 4 bases at J, with 17 bases in the middle. The CDR3 runs to 14 residues. CDR3: CAIINPGHSYEQYF. The CDR3 region has the DNA TGTGCCATCATTAATCCGGGACATTCTTACGAGCAGTACTTC.

The sample holds a few counts of this clone. This chain joins TRBV4-1 and TRBJ2-7, with D unresolved. The CDR3 spans 13 residues. The germline gives CDR1 MGHRA, CDR2 YSYEKL. V was cut by 1 base and J by 4 bases, with 8 bases left in between. The CDR3 DNA is TGCGCCAGCAGCCAAGGGATCCTATACGAGCAGTACTTC. It yields the protein CASSQGILYEQYF.

Comment on this clone: Because the CDR3's place on the DNA is in doubt, the DNA is left out and the CDR3 is given as listed by TCRdb. This chain links TRBV5-4 with TRBJ1-2. Per the germline V gene, CDR1 is SGHNT and CDR2 is YYREEE (reference sequence). The CDR3 spans 14 residues, counting both ends. The CDR3 loop is CASSAVGPGDGYTF.

The chain has TRBV5-1 and TRBJ2-3; D possibly corresponds to TRBD2 (5 bases). Germline V gene lookup returns CDR1 SGHRS and CDR2 YFSETQ. The CDR3 consists of 16 residues. V lost 0 bases to trimming and J lost 2 bases, with 13 bases between them. The CDR3 coding sequence is TGCGCCAGCAGCTTGGGAGAGGGAGTGTTCACAGATACGCAGTATTTT. This sequence encodes CASSLGEGVFTDTQYF.

The genes are TRBV7-2 and TRBJ1-3; D uncertain. Per germline, CDR1 SGHTA and CDR2 FQGNSA. V was pared by 4 bases and J by 2 bases, with 15 bases between. The CDR3 covers 16 residues. CDR3: CASSSLSTTPGNTIYF. The DNA of the CDR3 is TGTGCCAGCAGCTCCCTGTCCACCACCCCTGGAAACACCATATATTTT.

The gene calls are TRBV5-1 and TRBJ1-6; 9 bases map to TRBD1. The germline CDR1 and CDR2 sequences are SGHRS and YFSETQ. CDR3 length: 15 residues. Trimming at V came to 4 bases and at J to 7 bases, leaving 6 bases not matched to a gene. In nucleotides, the CDR3 is TGCGCCAGCAGCCCGGAAGGACAGGGGAATTCACCCCTCCACTTT. Its protein is CASSPEGQGNSPLHF.

This rearrangement joins TRBV15 to TRBJ2-5; a weak D match, TRBD2 (6 bases). The CDR3 consists of 15 residues. Looked up from germline, CDR1 is LNHNV and CDR2 is YYDKDF (reference sequence). V gave up 2 bases and J gave up 4 bases, with 14 bases separating them. The CDR3 DNA sequence: TGTGCCACCAGCAGACAATATAGCGGTCCAGAGACCCAGTACTTC. It is translated as CATSRQYSGPETQYF.

This clone has only a few counts. This chain links TRBV19 with TRBJ2-7; D may be TRBD1 or TRBD2 (5 bases each). Germline CDR1 is LNHDA and CDR2 is SQIVND (reference sequence). V gave up 6 bases and J gave up 2 bases, with 8 bases separating them. The CDR3 spans 12 residues. CDR3 DNA: TGTGCCAGTAGCGGGACCGCCTACGAGCAGTACTTC. Encoded protein: CASSGTAYEQYF. Full variable domain (remainder filled in from reference TRBV19 and TRBJ2-7): DGGITQSPKYLFRKEGQNVTLSCEQNLNHDAMYWYRQDPGQGLRLIYYSQIVNDFQKGDIAEGYSVSREKKESFPLTVTSAQKNPTAFYLCASSGTAYEQYFGPGTRLTVT.

The chain carries TRBV29-1 and TRBJ2-2; 13 positions match TRBD2. Trimming took 7 bases from V and 6 from J; bases not matched to a gene: 8. The CDR3 spans 15 residues. Germline CDR1 and CDR2: SQVTM and ANQGSEA. This chain's CDR3 is CSAPGTSGNAGELFF. The DNA for the CDR3 is TGCAGCGCCCCCGGGACTAGCGGGAATGCCGGGGAGCTGTTTTTT.

The chain is built from TRBV19 and TRBJ1-2, with 9 positions matching TRBD1. V shed 3 bases and J 6 bases; nucleotides not matched to a gene: 5. The CDR3 sequence is 14 residues long. CDR1 and CDR2 (germline): LNHDA, SQIVND (reference sequence). CDR3 sequence reads: CASSMGQGIHGYTF. The CDR3 DNA sequence: TGTGCCAGTAGTATGGGACAGGGAATCCATGGCTACACCTTC.

The CDR3 DNA follows: TGTGCCTGGCACCCGGGGGGGGGCTGGATCACTGAAGCTTTCTTT. Translated: CAWHPGGGWITEAFF. This rearrangement joins TRBV30 to TRBJ1-1; D might be TRBD1 (6 bases). Trimming removed 5 bases at V and 4 bases at J, with 20 bases between. Germline-derived CDR1 and CDR2 are GTSNPN and SVGIG (reference sequence). CDR3 length equals 15 residues.